The clone carrying this T cell receptor (beta chain) was observed at least ten times. Its cognate antigen is unknown. TCR beta libraries were made by quantitative 5'-RACE with molecular barcodes. TCRdb processed the 5' RACE reads anew with MiXCR; each CDR3 protein has one entry. Seen here are 450,000 or so distinct CDR3 sequences, around 26% observed once, and the top ten hold under 0.9%. This specimen belongs to a study of CD8 T cells in ankylosing spondylitis. The V gene's germline CDR1 is LGHDT and CDR2 YNNKEL (reference sequence). CDR3 length equals 12 residues. With 1 base removed from V and 10 bases from J, the gap between germline ends came to 10 bases. Broader study findings: Previous work reported some of these motif variants in the synovial fluid and blood of reactive arthritis. Ankylosing spondylitis blood seemed to carry a telltale TCR beta motif made of fewer than ten highly homologous variants.

This receptor was identified in a male donor with ankylosing spondylitis. Material: blood, either unsorted or a sorted T cell fraction (not recorded which). The chain joins TRBV3-1 to TRBJ1-1, with D possibly TRBD1 on 5 matching bases. CDR3 region: CASSQGSGGAFF. CDR3 nucleotides: TGTGCCAGCAGCCAAGGGTCCGGGGGAGCTTTCTTT.